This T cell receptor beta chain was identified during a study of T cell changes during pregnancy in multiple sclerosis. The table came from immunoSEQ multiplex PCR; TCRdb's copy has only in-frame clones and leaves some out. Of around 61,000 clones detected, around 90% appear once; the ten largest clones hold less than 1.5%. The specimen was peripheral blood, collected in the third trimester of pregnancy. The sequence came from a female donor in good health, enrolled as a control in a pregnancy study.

The CDR3 sequence is CASSPGVSGNTIYF. CDR3 in DNA: TGTGCCAGCAGCCCGGGGGTATCTGGAAACACCATATATTTT. The rearrangement uses TRBV14 and TRBJ1-3, with D possibly TRBD1 on 5 matching bases. Deletions cut 4 bases from V and 1 base from J, with 8 bases between. Germline assignment: CDR1 SGHDN and CDR2 FVKESK. The CDR3 length is 14 residues.